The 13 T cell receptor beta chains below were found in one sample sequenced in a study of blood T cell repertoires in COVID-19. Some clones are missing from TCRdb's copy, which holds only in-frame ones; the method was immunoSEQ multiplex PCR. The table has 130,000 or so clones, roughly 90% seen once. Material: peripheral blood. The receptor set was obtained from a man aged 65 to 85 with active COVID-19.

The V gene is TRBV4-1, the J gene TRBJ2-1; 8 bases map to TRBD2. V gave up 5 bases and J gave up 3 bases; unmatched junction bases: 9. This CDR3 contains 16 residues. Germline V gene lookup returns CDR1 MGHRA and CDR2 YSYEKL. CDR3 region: CASSEVPGGNYNEQFF. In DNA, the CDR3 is TGCGCCAGCAGCGAGGTCCCGGGAGGGAACTACAATGAGCAGTTCTTC.

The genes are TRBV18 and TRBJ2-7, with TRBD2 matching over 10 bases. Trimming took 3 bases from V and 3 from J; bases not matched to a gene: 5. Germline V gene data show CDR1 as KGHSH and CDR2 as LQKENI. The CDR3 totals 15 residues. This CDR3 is CASSPTSGTVYEQYF. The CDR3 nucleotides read TGTGCCAGCTCACCTACTAGCGGGACGGTCTACGAGCAGTACTTC.

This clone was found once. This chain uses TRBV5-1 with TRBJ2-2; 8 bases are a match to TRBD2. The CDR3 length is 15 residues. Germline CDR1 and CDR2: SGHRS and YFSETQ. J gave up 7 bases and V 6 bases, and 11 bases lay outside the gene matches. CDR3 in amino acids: CASTPLGGRNGELFF. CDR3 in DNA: TGCGCCAGCACCCCTCTTGGCGGGAGGAACGGGGAGCTGTTTTTT.

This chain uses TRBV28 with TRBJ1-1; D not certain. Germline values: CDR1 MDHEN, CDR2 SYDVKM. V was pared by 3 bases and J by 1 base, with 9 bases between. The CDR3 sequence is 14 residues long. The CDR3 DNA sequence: TGTGCCAGCAGTTTGGGTTGGGCGAACACTGAAGCTTTCTTT. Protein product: CASSLGWANTEAFF.

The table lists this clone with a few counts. This CDR3 is CASNRANQPQHF. The CDR3 coding sequence is TGTGCCAGTAACAGGGCGAATCAGCCCCAGCATTTT. This sequence joins TRBV19 and TRBJ1-5; tentatively, D is TRBD1 (6 bases). The CDR3 runs to 12 residues. Germline values: CDR1 LNHDA, CDR2 SQIVND (reference sequence). Trimming removed 7 bases at V and 4 bases at J, with 8 bases between.

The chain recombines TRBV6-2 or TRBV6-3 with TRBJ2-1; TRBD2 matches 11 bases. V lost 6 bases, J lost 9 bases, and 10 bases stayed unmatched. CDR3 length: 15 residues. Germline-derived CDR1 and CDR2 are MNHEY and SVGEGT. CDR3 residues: CASSAGTSGWGEQFF. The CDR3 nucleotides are TGTGCCAGCAGCGCCGGGACTAGCGGATGGGGTGAGCAGTTCTTC.

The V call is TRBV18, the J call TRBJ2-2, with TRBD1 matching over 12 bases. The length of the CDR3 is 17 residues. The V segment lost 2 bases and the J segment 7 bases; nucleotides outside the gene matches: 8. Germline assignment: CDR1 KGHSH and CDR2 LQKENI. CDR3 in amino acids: CASSPNLGQGAVGELFF. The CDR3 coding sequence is TGTGCCAGCTCACCAAACCTGGGACAGGGGGCCGTCGGGGAGCTGTTTTTT.

CDR3 DNA sequence: TGTGCCAGCAGTGATCGGGACAGGGGGCTTATCGGGGAGCTGTTTTTT. It codes for CASSDRDRGLIGELFF. This chain joins TRBV28 and TRBJ2-2; 12 bases agree with TRBD1. This CDR3 spans 16 amino acids. The germline gives CDR1 MDHEN, CDR2 SYDVKM. V lost 5 bases, J lost 7 bases, and 8 bases stayed unmatched.

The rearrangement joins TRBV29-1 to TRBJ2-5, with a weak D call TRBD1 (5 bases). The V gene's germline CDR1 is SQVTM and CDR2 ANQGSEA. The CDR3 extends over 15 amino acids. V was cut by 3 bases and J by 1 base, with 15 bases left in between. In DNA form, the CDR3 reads TGCAGCGTTGATCAGCGACAGACCCTCCAAGAGACCCAGTACTTC. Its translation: CSVDQRQTLQETQYF.

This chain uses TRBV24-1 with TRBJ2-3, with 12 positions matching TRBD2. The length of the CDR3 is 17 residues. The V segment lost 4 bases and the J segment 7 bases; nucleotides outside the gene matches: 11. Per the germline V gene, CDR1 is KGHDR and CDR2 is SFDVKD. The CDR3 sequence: CATSDPGTGLAGYTQYF. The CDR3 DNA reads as TGTGCCACCAGTGACCCGGGTACGGGACTAGCGGGTTATACGCAGTATTTT.

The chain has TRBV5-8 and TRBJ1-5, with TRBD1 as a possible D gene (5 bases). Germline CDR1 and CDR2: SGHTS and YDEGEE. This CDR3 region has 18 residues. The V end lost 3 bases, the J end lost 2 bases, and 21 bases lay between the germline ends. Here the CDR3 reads CASSSAGRGSMGNQPQHF. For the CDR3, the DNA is TGTGCCAGCAGCTCCGCGGGGAGGGGAAGTATGGGCAATCAGCCCCAGCATTTT.

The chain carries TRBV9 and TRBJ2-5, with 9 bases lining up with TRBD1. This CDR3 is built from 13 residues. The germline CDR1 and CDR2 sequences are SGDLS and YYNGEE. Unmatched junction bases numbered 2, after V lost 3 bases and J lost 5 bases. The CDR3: CASSEGQGETQYF. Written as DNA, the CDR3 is TGTGCCAGCAGCGAAGGACAGGGGGAGACCCAGTACTTC.

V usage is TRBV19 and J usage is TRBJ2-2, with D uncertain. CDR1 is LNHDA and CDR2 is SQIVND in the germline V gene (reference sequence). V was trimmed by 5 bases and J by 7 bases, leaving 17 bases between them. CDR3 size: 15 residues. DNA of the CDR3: TGTGCCAGTAGTTCCTCGGGTAGAATCGGCGGGGAGCTGTTTTTT. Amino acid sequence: CASSSSGRIGGELFF. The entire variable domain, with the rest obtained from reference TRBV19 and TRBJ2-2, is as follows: DGGITQSPKYLFRKEGQNVTLSCEQNLNHDAMYWYRQDPGQGLRLIYYSQIVNDFQKGDIAEGYSVSREKKESFPLTVTSAQKNPTAFYLCASSSSGRIGGELFFGEGSRLTVL.